This T cell receptor (beta chain) came from a study of blood T cells in healthy people across ages. The authors ran a second PCR of about 6 to 11 cycles using a sample-barcoded 5' primer and a J-beta primer mix. TCRdb recomputed calls from the 5' RACE reads with MiXCR, one row per CDR3 protein. Here the sample spans approximately 490,000 distinct CDR3 sequences, 20% to 30% being singletons. This clonotype has more than one count but fewer than ten. There are 13 residues in the CDR3. V dropped 8 bases and J dropped 0 bases, with 7 bases sitting between them. Germline values: CDR1 MDHEN, CDR2 SYDVKM. These data are also associated with another study on T cells of mothers and their children.

The sample taken for sequencing was blood. The TCR comes from a boy aged 5-17 years in good health. This chain joins TRBV28 and TRBJ2-2; unclear D gene. The CDR3 DNA reads TGTGCCAGCCCGTCCGCGAACACCGGGGAGCTGTTTTTT. Residues: CASPSANTGELFF.